The clone carrying this T cell receptor (beta chain) was counted only a few times. PCRs each included synthetic TCR analog templates spiked in. Only in-frame clones appear in the TCRdb table, and some are missing; sequencing was by immunoSEQ multiplex PCR. The table lists 50,000 or so clones, about 86% of them singletons. Time point noted: pretreatment peripheral blood. The study enrolled patients with locally advanced or metastatic urothelial carcinoma. This entry is derived from a study of PD-L1 blockade in urothelial cancer. In the study overall: Typically, measured as a median, blood samples had 140,000 or so T cells.

V lost 6 bases and J lost 1; bases outside the gene matches: 7. Germline-derived CDR1 and CDR2 are SGHDT and YYEEEE. CDR3 length: 14 residues. This sequence joins TRBV5-6 and TRBJ2-7; 7 nucleotides align to TRBD2. The clonotype originates from a man between 60 and 70 years old with urothelial cancer. The specimen was PBMCs, collected around atezolizumab (anti-PD-L1) treatment. The CDR3 loop is CASNLAGPSYEQYF. The CDR3 DNA is TGTGCCAGCAATTTAGCGGGCCCGTCCTACGAGCAGTACTTC.